This TCR beta chain was captured by sequencing in a study of technical replicates of blood from a handful of donors. The method was immunoSEQ multiplex PCR; TCRdb's version includes in-frame clones alone and lacks a portion of them. The profile shows roughly 74,000 clones, 91% of them singletons. This receptor was taken from a human donor in good health. The source material was T cells isolated from PBMCs.

CDR3 DNA sequence: TGTGCCAGTAGTATCGCTAGCGGTTGGTACGAGCAGTACTTC. Translated: CASSIASGWYEQYF. The chain combines TRBV19 with TRBJ2-7; 7 positions match TRBD2. Trimming took 3 bases from V and 4 from J; bases not matched to a gene: 6. The CDR3 has 14 amino acids. Germline CDR1 and CDR2: LNHDA and SQIVND (reference sequence). The complete variable domain, with remaining parts taken from reference TRBV19 and TRBJ2-7, reads DGGITQSPKYLFRKEGQNVTLSCEQNLNHDAMYWYRQDPGQGLRLIYYSQIVNDFQKGDIAEGYSVSREKKESFPLTVTSAQKNPTAFYLCASSIASGWYEQYFGPGTRLTVT.